Presented here are 24 T cell receptor beta chains from one specimen sequenced in a study of blood T cell repertoires in COVID-19 (dated by TCRdb to the early 2020s). Libraries were made using the immunoSEQ multiplex PCR assay. TCRdb retrieved this table from immuneACCESS and kept in-frame rearrangements only. Not all clones are present; in checked studies, unresolved V genes account for under half, and no reason is known for the remainder. The sample includes 50,000 to 65,000 clones, with around 87% observed a single time. The ten top clones hold 14% of the sample. Sequenced: peripheral blood. All receptors derive from a human donor in a cohort sampled during active COVID-19.

The V gene is TRBV20-1, the J gene TRBJ1-2; possible D gene TRBD1, 5 bases. The CDR3 spans 10 residues. Germline V CDR1 and CDR2: DFQATT, SNEGSKA (reference sequence). The CDR3 here is CRPRDEGYTF. In DNA, the CDR3 is TGCCGCCCCAGGGATGAAGGCTACACCTTC.

This chain connects TRBV7-2 to TRBJ2-2; possibly TRBD1 for D (6 bases). The germline V gene encodes CDR1 SGHTA and CDR2 FQGNSA. V lost 0 bases, J lost 5 bases, and 16 bases lay in between. The CDR3 covers 17 residues. CDR3 sequence reads: CASSLAPTGYRTGELFF. The CDR3, as DNA: TGTGCCAGCAGCTTAGCGCCCACAGGGTATAGAACCGGGGAGCTGTTTTTT.

The chain has TRBV25-1 and TRBJ2-1, with TRBD2 matching over 7 bases. J was trimmed by 4 bases and V by 6 bases; bases with no gene match: 12. The germline CDR1 and CDR2 sequences are MGHDK and SYGVNS. This CDR3 comprises 16 residues. The CDR3 loop is CASSVEGGPLYNEQFF. CDR3 nucleotide sequence: TGTGCCAGCAGCGTGGAGGGAGGGCCCCTTTACAATGAGCAGTTCTTC. Filled out from reference TRBV25-1 and TRBJ2-1, the complete variable domain reads EADIYQTPRYLVIGTGKKITLECSQTMGHDKMYWYQQDPGMELHLIHYSYGVNSTEKGDLSSESTVSRIRTEHFPLTLESARPSHTSQYLCASSVEGGPLYNEQFFGPGTRLTVL.

The V and J genes are TRBV5-4 and TRBJ2-3; 16 bases map to TRBD2. Trimming took 4 bases from V and 4 from J; bases not matched to a gene: 3. Per germline, CDR1 SGHNT and CDR2 YYREEE (reference sequence). This CDR3 comprises 16 residues. DNA of the CDR3: TGTGCCAGCAGCCCGGGACTAGCGGGAGGGCCAGATACGCAGTATTTT. The encoded protein is CASSPGLAGGPDTQYF.

The rearrangement links TRBV5-1 to TRBJ1-5; 10 bases map to TRBD1. The CDR3 covers 15 residues. Germline trimming cut 3 bases from V and 0 bases from J; bases unmatched to any gene: 0. In germline, CDR1 is SGHRS, CDR2 YFSETQ. The CDR3 DNA follows: TGCGCCAGCAGCTGGACAGGGGGTAGCAATCAGCCCCAGCATTTT. Protein sequence: CASSWTGGSNQPQHF.

The V and J genes are TRBV5-6 and TRBJ1-3; no clear D gene. The CDR3 runs to 12 residues. Trimming left V 4 bases short and J 4 bases short, with 6 bases between. Germline CDR1 reads SGHDT; CDR2 reads YYEEEE. This chain's CDR3 is CASSRGGNTIYF. As DNA, the CDR3 is TGTGCCAGCAGCCGAGGGGGAAACACCATATATTTT.

J is TRBJ1-1 and V is TRBV7-2; perhaps TRBD1 as D (5 bases). There are 14 residues in the CDR3. V was trimmed by 3 bases and J by 0 bases, leaving 8 bases between them. CDR1 and CDR2 from the germline V gene are SGHTA and FQGNSA. This chain's CDR3 is CASSFAGMNTEAFF. CDR3 DNA sequence: TGTGCCAGCAGCTTTGCAGGGATGAACACTGAAGCTTTCTTT. The full variable domain, its missing parts supplied by reference TRBV7-2 and TRBJ1-1, is GAGVSQSPSNKVTEKGKDVELRCDPISGHTALYWYRQSLGQGLEFLIYFQGNSAPDKSGLPSDRFSAERTGGSVSTLTIQRTQQEDSAVYLCASSFAGMNTEAFFGQGTRLTVV.

The rearrangement links TRBV7-2 to TRBJ1-1; no clear D gene. This CDR3 contains 15 residues. V was shortened by 4 bases and J by 3 bases, with 15 bases between the two germline ends. The germline V gene encodes CDR1 SGHTA and CDR2 FQGNSA. The CDR3 DNA is TGTGCCAGCAGCTACGGATGGAGTCGGGACACTGAAGCTTTCTTT. This translates into CASSYGWSRDTEAFF.

V is TRBV18 and J is TRBJ1-4; D is undetermined. Trimming removed 0 bases at V and 3 bases at J, with 8 bases between. Germline V CDR1 and CDR2: KGHSH, LQKENI. This CDR3 is 15 amino acids long. The CDR3 sequence: CASSPPTLANEKLFF. The CDR3 DNA reads TGTGCCAGCTCACCACCGACTCTGGCTAATGAAAAACTGTTTTTT.

This chain uses TRBV7-9 with TRBJ2-2; tentatively, D is TRBD2 (5 bases). The CDR3 consists of 14 residues. Per the germline V gene, CDR1 is SEHNR and CDR2 is FQNEAQ (reference sequence). Trimming removed 8 bases from V and 8 bases from J, with 18 bases in between. This chain's CDR3 is CASANPSPGGELFF. For the CDR3, the DNA is TGTGCCAGCGCGAACCCTAGCCCCGGGGGGGAGCTGTTTTTT.

This rearrangement joins TRBV4-2 to TRBJ2-7, with a weak D call TRBD1 (6 bases). Germline CDR1 and CDR2: LGHNA and YNFKEQ. V dropped 0 bases and J dropped 7 bases, with 19 bases sitting between them. CDR3 length equals 16 residues. The CDR3 DNA reads TGTGCCAGCAGCCAAGATTGGGGGCAGGGGAACAGTGAGCAGTACTTC. Amino acids: CASSQDWGQGNSEQYF.

V usage is TRBV11-2 and J usage is TRBJ2-3, with D perhaps TRBD2 (6 bases). The V gene's germline CDR1 is SGHAT and CDR2 FQNNGV. V lost 1 base and J lost 0, with 8 bases in between. There are 15 residues in the CDR3. DNA for the CDR3: TGTGCCAGCAGCTTAGTTCGGGGGAGCACAGATACGCAGTATTTT. Its protein is CASSLVRGSTDTQYF. Combining the CDR3 with reference TRBV11-2 and TRBJ2-3 gives the whole variable domain EAGVAQSPRYKIIEKRQSVAFWCNPISGHATLYWYQQILGQGPKLLIQFQNNGVVDDSQLPKDRFSAERLKGVDSTLKIQPAKLEDSAVYLCASSLVRGSTDTQYFGPGTRLTVL.

The genes are TRBV5-1 and TRBJ1-5; perhaps TRBD1 as D (6 bases). CDR1 is SGHRS and CDR2 is YFSETQ in the germline V gene. The CDR3 runs 16 residues. Trimming left V 0 bases short and J 5 bases short, with 15 bases between. In DNA, the CDR3 is TGCGCCAGCAGCTTGGGGCCAGGGGTTACTTATCAGCCCCAGCATTTT. It encodes CASSLGPGVTYQPQHF.

The rearrangement uses TRBV2 and TRBJ1-1; 8 bases are shared with TRBD1. Losses at the gene ends were 5 bases for V and 8 bases for J; bases not matched to a gene: 7. There are 13 residues in the CDR3. Germline CDR1 SNHLY, CDR2 FYNNEI. Written as DNA, the CDR3 is TGTGCCAGCAGTAAGAATACAGGGGGAGAAGCTTTCTTT. Its translation is CASSKNTGGEAFF.

This chain joins TRBV7-9 and TRBJ1-2, with 11 bases lining up with TRBD1. With V trimmed by 5 bases and J by 4 bases, 9 bases remained unmatched. CDR1 and CDR2 from the germline V gene are SEHNR and FQNEAQ (reference sequence). This CDR3 is 16 amino acids long. CDR3 residues: CASSPPGTGGAYGYTF. The CDR3 DNA reads TGTGCCAGCAGCCCCCCCGGGACAGGGGGAGCCTATGGCTACACCTTC.

The chain couples TRBV18 to TRBJ2-7; possibly TRBD2 for D (5 bases). The germline V and J ends were trimmed by 3 bases and 6 bases, with 12 bases remaining between them. The CDR3 totals 13 residues. Germline assignment: CDR1 KGHSH and CDR2 LQKENI. The CDR3, as DNA: TGTGCCAGCTCACCCGCAAGCGGCGGCGAGCAGTACTTC. Protein: CASSPASGGEQYF. The whole variable domain, remainder taken from reference TRBV18 and TRBJ2-7, is NAGVMQNPRHLVRRRGQEARLRCSPMKGHSHVYWYRQLPEEGLKFMVYLQKENIIDESGMPKERFSAEFPKEGPSILRIQQVVRGDSAAYFCASSPASGGEQYFGPGTRLTVT.

The V call is TRBV13, the J call TRBJ1-1; possible D gene TRBD1, 5 bases. Per the germline V gene, CDR1 is PRHDT and CDR2 is FYEKMQ (reference sequence). CDR3 length: 15 amino acids. V was clipped by 5 bases and J by 1 base, with 14 bases between them. The CDR3 DNA reads TGTGCCAGCAGCCATCCCGGGGGACGGAACACTGAAGCTTTCTTT. Its protein is CASSHPGGRNTEAFF.

This chain links TRBV24-1 with TRBJ2-7, with D uncertain. The length of the CDR3 is 15 residues. Per germline, CDR1 KGHDR and CDR2 SFDVKD. V lost 4 bases and J lost 0, with 12 bases in between. The chain's CDR3 is CATSDSTVNSYEQYF. The CDR3 DNA follows: TGTGCCACCAGTGACTCTACCGTCAACTCCTACGAGCAGTACTTC.

The CDR3 loop is CASSKRGTGGGPNTGELFF. The CDR3 DNA reads as TGTGCCAGCAGCAAAAGAGGGACAGGAGGGGGACCCAACACCGGGGAGCTGTTTTTT. The chain has TRBV7-6 and TRBJ2-2, with TRBD1 identical over 8 bases. V was clipped by 5 bases and J by 2 bases; unmatched bases: 16. Germline CDR1 SGHVS, CDR2 FNYEAQ. The CDR3 extends over 19 amino acids. Complete variable domain (other parts from reference TRBV7-6 and TRBJ2-2): GAGVSQSPRYKVTKRGQDVALRCDPISGHVSLYWYRQALGQGPEFLTYFNYEAQQDKSGLPNDRFSAERPEGSISTLTIQRTEQRDSAMYRCASSKRGTGGGPNTGELFFGEGSRLTVL.

This clone was found once. V usage is TRBV9 and J usage is TRBJ2-1; D ambiguous. The V and J ends lost 3 bases and 5 bases respectively, with 15 bases between them. Per germline, CDR1 SGDLS and CDR2 YYNGEE. This CDR3 comprises 15 residues. This CDR3 is CASSAMRLGDNEQFF. The CDR3 DNA reads as TGTGCCAGCAGCGCCATGAGGTTAGGCGACAATGAGCAGTTCTTC.

This clone showed up just once. The rearrangement joins TRBV5-1 to TRBJ1-1, with D maybe TRBD1 (6 bases). V was pared by 6 bases and J by 4 bases, with 16 bases between. The CDR3 spans 14 residues. CDR1 and CDR2 from the germline V gene are SGHRS and YFSETQ. DNA for the CDR3: TGCGCCAGCACCCAACAACAGGGTGTCACTGAAGCTTTCTTT. Translation gives CASTQQQGVTEAFF.

This chain connects TRBV6-5 to TRBJ2-7; 7 bases align to TRBD1. V lost 6 bases to trimming and J lost 6 bases; unmatched junction nucleotides: 2. Germline assignment: CDR1 MNHEY and CDR2 SVGAGI. The CDR3 contains 11 residues. CDR3 sequence reads: CASRQGSEQYF. The CDR3 DNA reads as TGTGCCAGCAGACAGGGGTCCGAGCAGTACTTC.

The V gene is TRBV7-2, the J gene TRBJ2-1; TRBD1 agrees at 9 bases. V shed 6 bases and J 9 bases; nucleotides not matched to a gene: 12. Per germline, CDR1 SGHTA and CDR2 FQGNSA. The CDR3 is 15 amino acids. DNA for the CDR3: TGTGCCAGCAGGGTCGGGACAGGGCGTCATGGTGAGCAGTTCTTC. This encodes CASRVGTGRHGEQFF.

The chain couples TRBV19 to TRBJ2-3; 11 bases are a match to TRBD2. The germline V gene encodes CDR1 LNHDA and CDR2 SQIVND (reference sequence). The V and J ends lost 7 bases and 2 bases, in that order; junction bases with no gene match: 8. The CDR3 contains 16 residues. This CDR3 is CASTLRTSGYTDTQYF. CDR3 nucleotides: TGTGCCAGTACCCTCCGGACTAGCGGGTACACAGATACGCAGTATTTT. Looking up the rest from reference TRBV19 and TRBJ2-3 gives the full variable domain: DGGITQSPKYLFRKEGQNVTLSCEQNLNHDAMYWYRQDPGQGLRLIYYSQIVNDFQKGDIAEGYSVSREKKESFPLTVTSAQKNPTAFYLCASTLRTSGYTDTQYFGPGTRLTVL.